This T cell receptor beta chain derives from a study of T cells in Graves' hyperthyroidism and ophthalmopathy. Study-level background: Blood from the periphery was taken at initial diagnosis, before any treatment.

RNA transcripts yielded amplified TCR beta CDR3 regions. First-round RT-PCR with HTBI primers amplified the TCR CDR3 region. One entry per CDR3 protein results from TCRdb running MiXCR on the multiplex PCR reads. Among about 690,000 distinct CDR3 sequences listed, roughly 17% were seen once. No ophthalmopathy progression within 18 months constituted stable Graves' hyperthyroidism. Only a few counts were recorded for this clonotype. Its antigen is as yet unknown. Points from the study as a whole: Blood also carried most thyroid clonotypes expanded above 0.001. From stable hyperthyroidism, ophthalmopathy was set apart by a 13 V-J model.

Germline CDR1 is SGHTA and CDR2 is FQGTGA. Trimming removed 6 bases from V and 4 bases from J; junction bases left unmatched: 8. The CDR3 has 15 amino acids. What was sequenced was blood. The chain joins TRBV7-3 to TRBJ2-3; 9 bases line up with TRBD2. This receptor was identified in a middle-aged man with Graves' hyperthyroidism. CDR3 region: CASSLGSGSADTQYF. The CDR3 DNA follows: TGTGCCAGCAGTTTGGGTAGCGGGAGTGCAGATACGCAGTATTTT.